Each of the 8 T cell receptor beta chains below was sequenced from the same sample in a study of cytomegalovirus exposure and HLA in healthy donors. Use of 60 Vbeta and 13 Jbeta primers characterized the PCR. Measured with immunoSEQ multiplex PCR; TCRdb has only the in-frame clones, and not every one. The table lists 150,000 to 200,000 clones, 77% of them singletons. Sequences were obtained from PBMCs. Receptors originate from a woman in her 30s in good health and CMV-seropositive.

The chain has TRBV23-1 and TRBJ2-1; D may be TRBD1 (6 bases). TRBV23-1 is assigned to the ORF class and has an uncertain function. Trimming took 6 bases from V and 3 from J, leaving 12 bases between them. This CDR3 comprises 14 residues. The CDR3 region has the DNA TGCGCCAGCAGCCAGGGACACCTCTACAATGAGCAGTTCTTC. Translating gives CASSQGHLYNEQFF.

The chain combines TRBV7-2 with TRBJ2-5, with 9 bases that match TRBD2. The germline V gene encodes CDR1 SGHTA and CDR2 FQGNSA. V lost 4 bases and J lost 4; bases outside the gene matches: 4. The CDR3 loop spans 14 amino acids. The CDR3 DNA reads TGTGCCAGCAGCTCTGGACTAGCGATAGAGACCCAGTACTTC. Amino acid sequence: CASSSGLAIETQYF.

In nucleotides, the CDR3 is TGCGCCAGCAGCTTAGACAGTGATTCATATGGCTACACCTTC. It specifies CASSLDSDSYGYTF. This chain joins TRBV5-1 and TRBJ1-2; perhaps TRBD1 as D (5 bases). This CDR3 is 14 amino acids long. The germline V gene encodes CDR1 SGHRS and CDR2 YFSETQ. The germline V and J ends were trimmed by 2 bases and 5 bases, with 13 bases remaining between them.

This sequence joins TRBV28 and TRBJ2-2, with D possibly being TRBD1 (6 bases). Germline loops: CDR1 MDHEN, CDR2 SYDVKM. The CDR3 has 16 residues. Trimming took off 2 bases at V and 3 bases at J, with 13 bases between the two ends. CDR3 bases: TGTGCCAGCAGTTTAGAACAGGGCTCCTACACCGGGGAGCTGTTTTTT. The encoded protein is CASSLEQGSYTGELFF.

The chain recombines TRBV5-5 with TRBJ2-6; TRBD1 matches at 10 bases. This CDR3 contains 19 residues. The V segment lost 0 bases and the J segment 3 bases; nucleotides outside the gene matches: 9. Germline values: CDR1 SGHKS, CDR2 YYEKEE (reference sequence). CDR3 loop: CASSLAVDRGFSGANVLTF. The DNA for the CDR3 is TGTGCCAGCAGCTTGGCCGTGGACAGGGGGTTTAGTGGGGCCAACGTCCTGACTTTC. The variable domain in full, completed from reference TRBV5-5 and TRBJ2-6, reads DAGVTQSPTHLIKTRGQQVTLRCSPISGHKSVSWYQQVLGQGPQFIFQYYEKEERGRGNFPDRFSARQFPNYSSELNVNALLLGDSALYLCASSLAVDRGFSGANVLTFGAGSRLTVL.

J is TRBJ1-5 and V is TRBV2, with TRBD1 identical over 8 bases. V was clipped by 6 bases and J by 6 bases; unmatched bases: 7. CDR3 size: 14 residues. CDR1 is SNHLY, CDR2 FYNNEI, per germline. As DNA, the CDR3 is TGTGCCAGCAGAGACACAGGGGGACCTCAGCCCCAGCATTTT. It translates to CASRDTGGPQPQHF. The variable domain in full, completed from reference TRBV2 and TRBJ1-5, reads EPEVTQTPSHQVTQMGQEVILRCVPISNHLYFYWYRQILGQKVEFLVSFYNNEISEKSEIFDDQFSVERPDGSNFTLKIRSTKLEDSAMYFCASRDTGGPQPQHFGDGTRLSIL.

The chain is built from TRBV7-6 and TRBJ2-1; TRBD2 aligns across 7 bases. After removal of 5 bases from V and 3 bases from J, the junction contained 10 bases not matched to a gene. Germline V CDR1 and CDR2: SGHVS, FNYEAQ. The CDR3 sequence is 16 residues long. CDR3 amino acids: CASSRDSRGSYNEQFF. In nucleotides, the CDR3 is TGTGCCAGCAGCCGAGACAGCCGCGGGAGCTACAATGAGCAGTTCTTC.

The chain couples TRBV4-3 to TRBJ2-7; 14 nucleotides match TRBD2. Germline CDR1 and CDR2: LGHNA and YSLEER. V lost 0 bases, J lost 0 bases, and 4 bases stayed unmatched. The CDR3 is made up of 18 amino acids. The DNA for the CDR3 is TGCGCCAGCAGCCAAGATAAGGGACTAGCGGGGGCCTCCTACGAGCAGTACTTC. It is translated as CASSQDKGLAGASYEQYF.